Listed below are T cell receptor beta chains from one sample, sequenced in a study of T cell clusters in autoimmune cytopenias. TCRdb reanalyzed the multiplex PCR reads, giving one entry per CDR3 protein sequence and no DNA. The repertoire table contains under 9,000 distinct CDR3 sequences. Sequencing was performed on peripheral blood. Receptor source: a human donor with an autoimmune cytopenia or autoimmune hepatitis (not recorded which). Each CDR3 is given with its conserved first and last residue. Clone sizes are given selectively: once, few, many, or a class where the clone is expanded.

j_call: TRBJ2-2; clone_size: medium-sized; v_call: TRBV19; cdr3_aa: CASSIIENTGELFF
j_call: TRBJ2-7; clone_size: NA; v_call: TRBV5-4; cdr3_aa: CASSPHGAYEQYF
j_call: TRBJ2-3; clone_size: medium-sized; v_call: TRBV15; cdr3_aa: CATSRGPGSTDTQYF
j_call: TRBJ2-2; clone_size: medium-sized; v_call: TRBV24-1; cdr3_aa: CATSDPRTGFGELFF
j_call: TRBJ2-3; clone_size: NA; v_call: TRBV6-1; cdr3_aa: CASSEVIITDTQYF
j_call: TRBJ2-3; clone_size: medium-sized; v_call: TRBV15; cdr3_aa: CATSSQFGDTQYF
j_call: TRBJ1-5; clone_size: NA; v_call: TRBV20-1; cdr3_aa: CSAKDRVVNQPQHF
j_call: TRBJ1-2; clone_size: medium-sized; v_call: TRBV5-4; cdr3_aa: CASSLRGLEGGGYTF
j_call: TRBJ2-1; clone_size: NA; v_call: TRBV6-5; cdr3_aa: CASSRSGRSSYNEQFF
j_call: TRBJ1-1; clone_size: NA; v_call: TRBV20-1; cdr3_aa: CSARVNRGEGTEAFF
j_call: TRBJ2-7; clone_size: medium-sized; v_call: TRBV19; cdr3_aa: CASSISGGFSYEQYF
j_call: TRBJ2-1; clone_size: medium-sized; v_call: TRBV12-3/TRBV12-4; cdr3_aa: CASRLSGNEQFF
j_call: TRBJ1-4; clone_size: NA; v_call: TRBV5-1; cdr3_aa: CASSIQGRVEKLFF
j_call: TRBJ2-4; clone_size: NA; v_call: TRBV18; cdr3_aa: CASSVNDRSLAKNIQYF
j_call: TRBJ2-1; clone_size: NA; v_call: TRBV18; cdr3_aa: CASSPLERSPKQFF
j_call: TRBJ2-5; clone_size: NA; v_call: TRBV6-2/TRBV6-3; cdr3_aa: CASSSGTGRKYQETLYF
j_call: TRBJ1-3; clone_size: NA; v_call: TRBV6-6; cdr3_aa: CASSYIPGTSGNTIYF
j_call: TRBJ2-5; clone_size: NA; v_call: TRBV19; cdr3_aa: CASSTQGLAGGLQETQYF
j_call: TRBJ2-7; clone_size: NA; v_call: TRBV6-1; cdr3_aa: CASSLDRARGEQYF
j_call: TRBJ1-2; clone_size: NA; v_call: TRBV7-9; cdr3_aa: CASSSTQGAGYGYTF
j_call: TRBJ1-4; clone_size: NA; v_call: TRBV6-1; cdr3_aa: CASSELLPKTRRGEKLFF
j_call: TRBJ2-5; clone_size: medium-sized; v_call: TRBV5-6; cdr3_aa: CASSFGQRETQYF
j_call: TRBJ1-6; clone_size: medium-sized; v_call: TRBV27; cdr3_aa: CASRRTGNLNSPLHF
j_call: TRBJ2-5; clone_size: NA; v_call: TRBV20-1; cdr3_aa: CSARGATRQETQYF
j_call: TRBJ2-3; clone_size: NA; v_call: TRBV11-1; cdr3_aa: CASSLGLGQSTDTQYF
j_call: TRBJ2-1; clone_size: NA; v_call: TRBV6-2/TRBV6-3; cdr3_aa: CASSRTGSYNEQFF
j_call: TRBJ1-1; clone_size: NA; v_call: TRBV10-3; cdr3_aa: CAISERGLGTEAFF
j_call: TRBJ2-3; clone_size: NA; v_call: TRBV6-4; cdr3_aa: CASSVAGGTDTQYF
j_call: TRBJ2-3; clone_size: NA; v_call: TRBV29-1; cdr3_aa: CSVVGTDNTDTQYF
j_call: TRBJ2-7; clone_size: NA; v_call: TRBV6-5; cdr3_aa: CASNGSPVSLSYEQYF
j_call: TRBJ2-7; clone_size: NA; v_call: TRBV19; cdr3_aa: CATGNPYNEQYF
j_call: TRBJ2-1; clone_size: NA; v_call: TRBV12-3/TRBV12-4; cdr3_aa: CASQIAGANEQFF
j_call: TRBJ1-2; clone_size: NA; v_call: TRBV6-5; cdr3_aa: CASSYSVREHGYTF
j_call: TRBJ2-5; clone_size: NA; v_call: TRBV7-9; cdr3_aa: CASSTGTGHRETQYF
j_call: TRBJ2-5; clone_size: NA; v_call: TRBV7-2; cdr3_aa: CASSLAYGLAGGGQETQYF
j_call: TRBJ2-1; clone_size: medium-sized; v_call: TRBV27; cdr3_aa: CASSFRAGNYNEQFF
j_call: TRBJ2-4; clone_size: medium-sized; v_call: TRBV19; cdr3_aa: CASSKNRTSGTKNIQYF
j_call: TRBJ2-3; clone_size: medium-sized; v_call: TRBV6-5; cdr3_aa: CASSPPGGYGAQYF
j_call: TRBJ1-3; clone_size: medium-sized; v_call: TRBV19; cdr3_aa: CASSDPRGSGNTIYF
j_call: TRBJ1-2; clone_size: NA; v_call: TRBV6-5; cdr3_aa: CASSSPGTTNYGYTF
j_call: TRBJ2-6; clone_size: medium-sized; v_call: TRBV6-5; cdr3_aa: CASSEGQSGANVLTF
j_call: TRBJ1-3; clone_size: medium-sized; v_call: TRBV6-5; cdr3_aa: CASSYIPGTPGNTIYF
j_call: TRBJ2-7; clone_size: NA; v_call: TRBV7-2; cdr3_aa: CASSLDRLTYEQYF
j_call: TRBJ2-6; clone_size: medium-sized; v_call: TRBV19; cdr3_aa: CASSGPGISSGANVLTF
j_call: TRBJ1-2; clone_size: medium-sized; v_call: TRBV19; cdr3_aa: CASSIQGHSYGYTF
j_call: TRBJ2-1; clone_size: medium-sized; v_call: TRBV19; cdr3_aa: CASSFQSVAGPGNEQFF
j_call: TRBJ2-6; clone_size: NA; v_call: TRBV5-6; cdr3_aa: CASSLPGSASGTNVLTF
j_call: TRBJ2-6; clone_size: NA; v_call: TRBV6-4; cdr3_aa: CASSDLRTGANVLTF